Following are 24 T cell receptor beta chains from one sample sequenced in a study of blood T cells in healthy people across ages. A J-beta primer mix and a sample-barcoded 5' primer were used in a second PCR of about 7 to 11 cycles. TCRdb re-analysed the 5' RACE reads in MiXCR, keeping a single row per CDR3 protein. The sample has about 1.6 million distinct CDR3 sequences, roughly 32% seen once. Sequenced: blood. These receptors originate from a woman younger than 45 in good health.

This clonotype was detected a few times. The V and J genes are TRBV20-1 and TRBJ2-3; the match to TRBD2 covers 8 bases. The germline V gene encodes CDR1 DFQATT and CDR2 SNEGSKA (reference sequence). The CDR3 is made up of 15 amino acids. Trimming removed 6 bases from V and 2 bases from J; junction bases left unmatched: 10. CDR3 nucleotide sequence: TGCAGTGCCCCACCGGGGGGGCGATACACAGATACGCAGTATTTT. It is translated as CSAPPGGRYTDTQYF.

This clonotype was seen only a few times. The chain recombines TRBV20-1 with TRBJ2-5, with D possibly being TRBD2 (5 bases). CDR1 and CDR2 from the germline V gene are DFQATT and SNEGSKA (reference sequence). V shed 5 bases and J shed 5 bases, with 24 bases lying between them. The CDR3 covers 16 residues. The CDR3: CSARRGLVRVWETQYF. In DNA, the CDR3 is TGCAGTGCTCGGAGAGGGCTAGTAAGGGTTTGGGAGACCCAGTACTTC.

The chain couples TRBV7-9 to TRBJ2-4; 10 nucleotides match TRBD1. J lost 4 bases, V lost 5 bases, and 5 bases had no gene match. Germline loops: CDR1 SEHNR, CDR2 FQNEAQ (reference sequence). The CDR3 covers 15 residues. CDR3 residues: CASSPGTGAKNIQYF. The CDR3 DNA reads TGTGCCAGCAGCCCAGGGACAGGGGCGAAAAACATTCAGTACTTC.

The V call is TRBV2, the J call TRBJ1-2; possibly TRBD1 for D (6 bases). V lost 5 bases, J lost 5 bases, and 15 bases lay in between. CDR1 is SNHLY and CDR2 is FYNNEI in the germline V gene. The CDR3 sequence is 14 residues long. CDR3 residues: CASSRKQGVYGYTF. The CDR3 DNA reads as TGTGCCAGCAGTCGGAAACAGGGAGTGTATGGCTACACCTTC.

In its sample, this clonotype was seen a few times. As DNA, the CDR3 is TGTGCCAGCAACCAAGCGGGGGCAAGCACAGATACGCAGTATTTT. This codes for CASNQAGASTDTQYF. The genes are TRBV7-9 and TRBJ2-3, with 8 bases that match TRBD2. The germline gives CDR1 SEHNR, CDR2 FQNEAQ (reference sequence). With V trimmed by 7 bases and J by 0 bases, 6 bases remained unmatched. The CDR3 spans 15 residues.

The rearrangement joins TRBV13 to TRBJ2-5; 11 positions match TRBD1. The CDR3 has 15 residues. J was trimmed by 5 bases and V by 4 bases; bases with no gene match: 6. CDR1 and CDR2 (germline): PRHDT, FYEKMQ (reference sequence). This chain's CDR3 is CASSSGQGAFETQYF. In DNA form, the CDR3 reads TGTGCCAGCAGCTCAGGACAGGGGGCGTTTGAGACCCAGTACTTC.

V and J are TRBV7-7 and TRBJ2-5; maybe TRBD1 (5 bases). Looked up from germline, CDR1 is SSHAT and CDR2 is FNYEAQ (reference sequence). The CDR3 consists of 12 residues. V lost 4 bases to trimming and J lost 5 bases, with 8 bases between them. CDR3 region: CASSSGFETQYF. CDR3 in DNA: TGTGCCAGCAGCTCAGGGTTTGAGACCCAGTACTTC.

This clonotype occurred a few times. This chain joins TRBV28 and TRBJ2-1; D remains unclear. Trimming cost V 5 bases and J 0 bases, with 11 bases left between them. This CDR3 spans 15 amino acids. Germline CDR1 reads MDHEN; CDR2 reads SYDVKM. CDR3 bases: TGTGCCAGCAGTGCCCCGGGTAGCTCCTACAATGAGCAGTTCTTC. It specifies CASSAPGSSYNEQFF.

This clonotype appeared once. V and J are TRBV7-3 and TRBJ1-2, with D tentatively TRBD1 (6 bases). The CDR3 loop spans 15 amino acids. Germline CDR1 SGHTA, CDR2 FQGTGA. The ends were cut back, 5 bases at V and 3 bases at J, with 16 bases in the middle. The CDR3 DNA sequence: TGTGCCAGCAGCCATGGGTCGGGGGGCGACTATGGCTACACCTTC. It codes for CASSHGSGGDYGYTF.

V gene TRBV4-1 combines with J gene TRBJ2-1, with 13 bases that match TRBD2. V shed 3 bases, J shed 15 bases, and the junction held 8 bases outside the gene matches. The germline V gene encodes CDR1 MGHRA and CDR2 YSYEKL. This CDR3 region has 14 residues. CDR3 protein: CASSQGLAGSPRFF. CDR3 DNA sequence: TGCGCCAGCAGCCAGGGACTAGCGGGGTCCCCTCGGTTCTTC.

The chain combines TRBV28 with TRBJ2-7, with 7 bases identical to TRBD1. This CDR3 has 17 amino acids. V lost 5 bases and J lost 3; bases outside the gene matches: 16. Germline V gene lookup returns CDR1 MDHEN and CDR2 SYDVKM. CDR3 DNA: TGTGCCAGCAGTCTCTCTCGGACAGGCCTAACCCGCTACGAGCAGTACTTC. Protein product: CASSLSRTGLTRYEQYF.

This clonotype was seen at least ten times. The V call is TRBV6-6, the J call TRBJ2-3; D not resolved. Trimming removed 5 bases at V and 2 bases at J, with 20 bases between. The length of the CDR3 is 17 residues. CDR1 and CDR2 (germline): MNHNY, SVGAGI (reference sequence). In nucleotides, the CDR3 is TGTGCCAGCAGTCAGTCCCCCAAATCTCCCGACACAGATACGCAGTATTTT. This gives the protein CASSQSPKSPDTDTQYF.

This clonotype was seen a handful of times. The J gene is TRBJ2-3, the V gene TRBV7-3, with TRBD2 matching 10 bases. V was clipped by 5 bases and J by 3 bases; unmatched bases: 8. Germline V gene sequence: CDR1 SGHTA, CDR2 FQGTGA. This CDR3 comprises 16 residues. CDR3 region: CASSPQGLASTDTQYF. The DNA for the CDR3 is TGTGCCAGCAGCCCCCAGGGACTAGCGTCTACAGATACGCAGTATTTT.

V usage is TRBV9 and J usage is TRBJ2-3; no firm D call. Germline V gives CDR1 SGDLS, CDR2 YYNGEE. The CDR3 runs to 15 residues. Trimming removed 0 bases from V and 6 bases from J, with 14 bases in between. This chain's CDR3 is CASSVGSLLGDTQYF. CDR3 nucleotide sequence: TGTGCCAGCAGCGTAGGGTCCCTGCTGGGGGATACGCAGTATTTT. Drawing the rest from reference TRBV9 and TRBJ2-3, the complete variable domain is DSGVTQTPKHLITATGQRVTLRCSPRSGDLSVYWYQQSLDQGLQFLIQYYNGEERAKGNILERFSAQQFPDLHSELNLSSLELGDSALYFCASSVGSLLGDTQYFGPGTRLTVL.

Written as DNA, the CDR3 is TGTGCCAGCTCATCTTTTACAACAGAGGCTCAAGAGACCCAGTACTTC. Amino acid sequence: CASSSFTTEAQETQYF. The chain uses TRBV18 and TRBJ2-5; D unclear. With 5 bases removed from V and 2 bases from J, the gap between germline ends came to 18 bases. Germline V gene data show CDR1 as KGHSH and CDR2 as LQKENI. The CDR3 has 16 residues.

Only a few counts were recorded for this clonotype. V and J are TRBV7-9 and TRBJ2-4; 9 bases fit TRBD1. Germline V lookup: CDR1 SEHNR, CDR2 FQNEAQ (reference sequence). The CDR3 runs 14 residues. The V gene end was trimmed by 3 bases and the J gene end by 9 bases; junction bases not matched to a gene: 6. The CDR3: CASSLSGTGSIQYF. The CDR3 nucleotides are TGTGCCAGCAGCTTGAGCGGGACAGGGTCCATTCAGTACTTC. Complete variable domain (other parts from reference TRBV7-9 and TRBJ2-4): DTGVSQNPRHKITKRGQNVTFRCDPISEHNRLYWYRQTLGQGPEFLTYFQNEAQLEKSRLLSDRFSAERPKGSFSTLEIQRTEQGDSAMYLCASSLSGTGSIQYFGAGTRLSVL.

The chain has TRBV10-3 and TRBJ2-2; no clear D. V lost 0 bases, J lost 0 bases, and 17 bases lay in between. The CDR3 is 19 amino acids. CDR1 and CDR2 (germline): ENHRY, SYGVKD. The CDR3 region is CAISESKVRNKSNTGELFF. The DNA for the CDR3 is TGTGCCATCAGTGAGTCGAAAGTTAGGAACAAATCGAACACCGGGGAGCTGTTTTTT.

This clonotype was detected ten times or more. V gene TRBV7-2 combines with J gene TRBJ2-1; 10 bases map to TRBD2. After removal of 1 base from V and 4 bases from J, the junction contained 13 bases not matched to a gene. The germline V gene has CDR1 SGHTA and CDR2 FQGNSA. This CDR3 is 19 amino acids long. This CDR3 reads CASSLGGRLAGGGYNEQFF. The CDR3 nucleotides are TGTGCCAGCAGCTTAGGGGGGCGACTAGCGGGTGGGGGTTACAATGAGCAGTTCTTC.

This chain connects TRBV10-3 to TRBJ2-1; D tentatively reads TRBD1 or TRBD2 (5 bases each). The germline V and J ends were trimmed by 8 bases and 6 bases, with 11 bases remaining between them. CDR1 and CDR2 (germline): ENHRY, SYGVKD. This CDR3 has 12 amino acids. The CDR3 sequence is CAIGTRGNEQFF. CDR3 in DNA: TGTGCCATCGGAACTAGGGGCAATGAGCAGTTCTTC.

This chain joins TRBV29-1 and TRBJ1-2; D call uncertain. Germline V gene sequence: CDR1 SQVTM, CDR2 ANQGSEA. This CDR3 comprises 14 residues. The V end lost 4 bases, the J end lost 2 bases, and 14 bases lay between the germline ends. Here the CDR3 reads CSVVKRQPNYGYTF. The CDR3 DNA is TGCAGCGTTGTGAAGAGGCAGCCCAACTATGGCTACACCTTC.

There are many counts of this clonotype. The chain combines TRBV6-2 or TRBV6-3 with TRBJ1-2; D remains unclear. Trimming removed 6 bases from V and 2 bases from J, with 10 bases in between. CDR3 length: 13 amino acids. Germline V lookup: CDR1 MNHEY, CDR2 SVGEGT. In DNA form, the CDR3 reads TGTGCCAGCAGCGAAACAAGGAACTATGGCTACACCTTC. It codes for CASSETRNYGYTF.

The chain links TRBV20-1 to TRBJ2-3; the match to TRBD2 covers 14 bases. Per the germline V gene, CDR1 is DFQATT and CDR2 is SNEGSKA (reference sequence). The CDR3 spans 16 residues. J lost 5 bases, V lost 5 bases, and 9 bases had no gene match. CDR3: CSASPGLAGAGDTQYF. DNA for the CDR3: TGCAGTGCTTCCCCGGGACTAGCGGGAGCGGGAGATACGCAGTATTTT.

V and J are TRBV20-1 and TRBJ2-7; the D is unclear. V dropped 3 bases and J dropped 7 bases, with 7 bases sitting between them. Germline V gene data show CDR1 as DFQATT and CDR2 as SNEGSKA (reference sequence). The CDR3 totals 10 residues. CDR3 in DNA: TGCAGTGCTAGGGCAGAAGAGCAGTACTTC. Its translation: CSARAEEQYF.

The chain employs TRBV29-1 and TRBJ2-3, with a weak D call TRBD1 (6 bases). CDR1 and CDR2 (germline): SQVTM, ANQGSEA. The V end lost 4 bases, the J end lost 5 bases, and 10 bases lay between the germline ends. The CDR3 is 12 residues long. This CDR3 is CSVVTGRDTQYF. The CDR3 DNA is TGCAGCGTTGTTACAGGGAGAGATACGCAGTATTTT.